Listed here are 5 T cell receptor beta chains from one sample, sequenced in a study of blood T cell repertoires in COVID-19. Profiled with immunoSEQ multiplex PCR; TCRdb holds only in-frame clones, not every one. The sample holds about 220,000 clones, over 75% seen once. The source material was PBMCs or T cells enriched from blood (not recorded which). These receptors originate from a woman in her late teens or twenties in a cohort exposed to, infected with or recovered from COVID-19 (not recorded which).

The rearrangement uses TRBV29-1 and TRBJ2-3; D perhaps matches TRBD2 (6 bases). The V gene's germline CDR1 is SQVTM and CDR2 ANQGSEA. The CDR3 is 13 amino acids. V was cut by 3 bases and J by 1 base, with 8 bases left in between. The CDR3 DNA is TGCAGCGTTGATTGGGGGGGCACAGATACGCAGTATTTT. Translating gives CSVDWGGTDTQYF.

This chain uses TRBV12-3 or TRBV12-4 with TRBJ1-1; no firm D call. The length of the CDR3 is 12 residues. With 5 bases removed from V and 7 bases from J, the gap between germline ends came to 11 bases. The CDR3 sequence: CASSPFRGEAFF. CDR3 nucleotides: TGTGCCAGCAGTCCCTTCAGAGGTGAAGCTTTCTTT.

This clone was detected only once. This chain links TRBV2 with TRBJ2-2; the D is unclear. The CDR3 is 17 amino acids. The germline V gene has CDR1 SNHLY and CDR2 FYNNEI. The V end was cut by 0 bases, the J end by 7 bases, with 18 bases between. The chain's CDR3 is CASSEALGRKYGGELFF. For the CDR3, the DNA is TGTGCCAGCAGTGAAGCGCTTGGCAGGAAATATGGCGGGGAGCTGTTTTTT.

V gene TRBV6-4 combines with J gene TRBJ2-3; 11 bases align to TRBD2. Trimming cost V 2 bases and J 5 bases; bases outside gene matches: 6. The CDR3 has 16 residues. CDR1 is MRHNA and CDR2 is SNTAGT in the germline V gene. The CDR3 region is CASSDDTSGGKDTQYF. In DNA form, the CDR3 reads TGTGCCAGCAGTGACGATACTAGCGGGGGAAAAGATACGCAGTATTTT.

The V gene is TRBV24-1, the J gene TRBJ2-7; D remains unclear. CDR1 is KGHDR and CDR2 is SFDVKD in the germline V gene. This CDR3 region has 13 residues. V was clipped by 3 bases and J by 4 bases, with 9 bases between them. The DNA for the CDR3 is TGTGCCACCAGTGATCCTACTGGTTACGAGCAGTACTTC. Amino acids: CATSDPTGYEQYF.